The clone carrying this TCR beta chain was picked up a small number of times. Its antigen is still unknown. The table came from immunoSEQ multiplex PCR; TCRdb's copy has only in-frame clones and leaves some out. Of 40,000 to 55,000 clones in the sample, around four fifths were seen once. The data are from a study of memory CD4+ T cells and cytomegalovirus serostatus. Looking at the study overall: Of the healthy Belgian adults, roughly ten were CMV seropositive and about 24 seronegative.

General study points: The CMV-associated TCR signature appears largely within the CD4+ memory repertoire.

Trimming removed 1 base from V and 10 bases from J, with 15 bases in between. CDR3 length: 14 residues. Looked up from germline, CDR1 is SGHKS and CDR2 is YYEKEE (reference sequence). The sort gate was single viable CD3+CD4+CD8-CD45RO+ cells for memory CD4+ T cells. The chain links TRBV5-5 to TRBJ2-1; D might be TRBD2 (6 bases). The sequencing sample was made of memory CD4+ T cells from blood. The clonotype comes from an adult in good health and CMV-seronegative. CDR3 DNA sequence: TGTGCCAGCAGCTTGAGAGGGGAGGCAACAGAGCAGTTCTTC. Translation: CASSLRGEATEQFF.